Sequencing of this T cell receptor beta chain was carried out in a study of OX40 agonist ivuxolimab in advanced cancers. The CDR3 is 13 amino acids. V dropped 0 bases and J dropped 8 bases, with 10 bases sitting between them. CDR1 and CDR2 from the germline V gene are LGHNA and YNFKEQ. Profiled with immunoSEQ multiplex PCR; TCRdb holds only in-frame clones, not every one. This table holds fewer than 55,000 clones, approximately 75% found once. The chain uses TRBV4-2 and TRBJ1-2; D is unclear. This sequence was found in an adult with an advanced solid tumor such as melanoma, head and neck, liver or kidney cancer. Sequences were derived from CD4+ or CD8+ T cells sorted from blood, sampled in a trial of the OX40 agonist ivuxolimab. The CDR3 DNA is TGTGCCAGCAGCCAAGATCACAATAGCGGCTACACCTTC. Protein sequence: CASSQDHNSGYTF.